Given below is one TCR beta chain in context. The target antigen is unknown. The ends were cut back, 3 bases at V and 8 bases at J, with 13 bases in the middle. The CDR3 is made up of 14 amino acids. The germline gives CDR1 MNHEY, CDR2 SMNVEV (reference sequence). This entry comes from a study of T cells in localized non-small cell lung cancer. Study results and caveats: Sequencing was restricted to one tumor region; therefore, heterogeneity remains possible. When the top 100 tumor clones were examined, a median about 60 of them also appeared in the adjacent lung, which was paired and uninvolved. Elevated circulating T cell density in blood was associated with longer overall survival. Exceeding tumor, uninvolved adjacent lung had the highest T cell clonality.

Method: immunoSEQ multiplex PCR; TCRdb's copy keeps in-frame clones and lacks some. The sample lists about 24,000 clones, 92% occurring once. The source was peripheral blood, collected before any cancer treatment. This chain uses TRBV27 with TRBJ1-4; D gene unclear. The TCR originated in a man aged 40 to 70 with stage III squamous cell lung carcinoma. Written as DNA, the CDR3 is TGTGCCAGCAGTTTGGAGGGTGCTCGCGAAAAACTGTTTTTT. Protein sequence: CASSLEGAREKLFF.